The rows below give T cell receptor beta chains drawn from one sample of a study of CD8 T cells in ankylosing spondylitis. MiXCR, run by TCRdb on the 5' RACE reads, gives a single entry per CDR3 protein. The sample carries around 150,000 distinct CDR3 sequences, roughly 11% recorded once. The specimen sequenced was blood, either unsorted or a sorted T cell fraction (not recorded which). The receptors were sampled from a female donor with ankylosing spondylitis or in good health (not recorded which). The CDR3 runs from the conserved cysteine through the conserved F or W. The D gene is left open where the match is weak. The listing skips clone size in some rows; elsewhere it reads once, few, many or a size class.

j_call: TRBJ1-6
v_call: TRBV20-1
d_call: TRBD1
clone_size: many
cdr3_aa: CSARDWTGDNSPLHF
cdr3_nt: TGCAGTGCTAGAGATTGGACAGGGGATAATTCACCCCTCCACTTT

j_call: TRBJ2-7
v_call: TRBV12-3/TRBV12-4
d_call: .
clone_size: few
cdr3_aa: CASSGRREQYF
cdr3_nt: TGTGCCAGCAGTGGTCGGCGGGAGCAGTACTTC

j_call: TRBJ2-7
v_call: TRBV12-3/TRBV12-4
d_call: TRBD1
clone_size: many
cdr3_aa: CASSLQDRAYEQYF
cdr3_nt: TGTGCCAGCAGCCTTCAAGACAGGGCCTACGAGCAGTACTTC

j_call: TRBJ1-3
v_call: TRBV11-2
d_call: .
clone_size: many
cdr3_aa: CASSAPAGSSGNTIYF
cdr3_nt: TGTGCCAGCAGCGCGCCTGCGGGGAGCTCTGGAAACACCATATATTTT

j_call: TRBJ1-2
v_call: TRBV12-3/TRBV12-4
d_call: TRBD1
clone_size: many
cdr3_aa: CASREGQNYGYTF
cdr3_nt: TGTGCCAGCAGAGAGGGACAGAACTATGGCTACACCTTC

j_call: TRBJ2-5
v_call: TRBV6-2/TRBV6-3
d_call: .
clone_size: many
cdr3_aa: CASSSVGQETQYF
cdr3_nt: TGTGCCAGCAGTTCGGTCGGACAAGAGACCCAGTACTTC

j_call: TRBJ1-2
v_call: TRBV6-5
d_call: .
clone_size: many
cdr3_aa: CASSYGGDSVSYTF
cdr3_nt: TGTGCCAGCAGTTATGGGGGGGACTCGGTTAGCTACACCTTC

j_call: TRBJ2-3
v_call: TRBV7-8
d_call: .
clone_size: many
cdr3_aa: CASSFGSGLQYF
cdr3_nt: TGTGCCAGCAGCTTTGGCAGCGGGTTGCAGTATTTT

j_call: TRBJ2-1
v_call: TRBV6-1
d_call: TRBD1
clone_size: many
cdr3_aa: CASSETGTGSSEQFF
cdr3_nt: TGTGCCAGCAGTGAAACGGGGACAGGTTCTAGTGAGCAGTTCTTC

j_call: TRBJ1-1
v_call: TRBV16
d_call: .
clone_size: many
cdr3_aa: CASSQSTPRQDF
cdr3_nt: TGTGCCAGCAGCCAATCCACCCCAAGGCAGGACTTT

j_call: TRBJ1-1
v_call: TRBV19
d_call: .
clone_size: many
cdr3_aa: CASKRLPRGPEGMNTEAFF
cdr3_nt: TGTGCCAGTAAGCGTCTTCCCCGAGGCCCCGAAGGGATGAACACTGAAGCTTTCTTT

j_call: TRBJ2-4
v_call: TRBV20-1
d_call: TRBD2
clone_size: .
cdr3_aa: CSASGGGEDIQYF
cdr3_nt: TGCAGTGCTAGTGGCGGGGGGGAGGACATTCAGTACTTC

j_call: TRBJ2-2
v_call: TRBV5-1
d_call: .
clone_size: many
cdr3_aa: CASSLEGLSTGELFF
cdr3_nt: TGCGCCAGCAGCTTGGAAGGGTTGAGCACCGGGGAGCTGTTTTTT

j_call: TRBJ1-1
v_call: TRBV7-9
d_call: .
clone_size: many
cdr3_aa: CASSSTPNTEAFF
cdr3_nt: TGTGCCAGCAGTTCCACACCGAACACTGAAGCTTTCTTT

j_call: TRBJ2-1
v_call: TRBV12-3/TRBV12-4
d_call: .
clone_size: .
cdr3_aa: CASKAELSYNEQFF
cdr3_nt: TGTGCCAGCAAGGCCGAGCTCTCCTACAATGAGCAGTTCTTC

j_call: TRBJ2-1
v_call: TRBV7-2
d_call: .
clone_size: many
cdr3_aa: CASSFRSGPEQFF
cdr3_nt: TGTGCCAGCAGCTTTCGGAGCGGGCCCGAGCAGTTCTTC

j_call: TRBJ1-2
v_call: TRBV28
d_call: .
clone_size: many
cdr3_aa: CASNLLNYGYTF
cdr3_nt: TGTGCCAGCAACCTGTTAAACTATGGCTACACCTTC

j_call: TRBJ2-3
v_call: TRBV28
d_call: .
clone_size: many
cdr3_aa: CASSRLGADTQYF
cdr3_nt: TGTGCCAGCAGCCGATTGGGGGCGGATACGCAGTATTTT

j_call: TRBJ1-4
v_call: TRBV15
d_call: .
clone_size: many
cdr3_aa: CATSRDSWLGTKLFF
cdr3_nt: TGTGCCACCAGCAGAGATTCCTGGCTTGGGACTAAACTGTTTTTT

j_call: TRBJ2-4
v_call: TRBV9
d_call: .
clone_size: many
cdr3_aa: CASSADGGPKNIQYF
cdr3_nt: TGTGCCAGCAGCGCCGATGGTGGGCCCAAAAACATTCAGTACTTC

j_call: TRBJ2-1
v_call: TRBV12-3/TRBV12-4
d_call: .
clone_size: many
cdr3_aa: CGVVYNEQFF
cdr3_nt: TGTGGGGTTGTCTACAATGAGCAGTTCTTC

j_call: TRBJ1-2
v_call: TRBV15
d_call: .
clone_size: .
cdr3_aa: CATSTGGLPFYGYTF
cdr3_nt: TGTGCCACCAGCACCGGGGGCCTTCCTTTCTATGGCTACACCTTC

j_call: TRBJ2-1
v_call: TRBV3-1
d_call: TRBD2
clone_size: many
cdr3_aa: CASSWGLARYNEQFF
cdr3_nt: TGTGCCAGCAGCTGGGGACTAGCGCGCTACAATGAGCAGTTCTTC

j_call: TRBJ2-5
v_call: TRBV7-9
d_call: .
clone_size: many
cdr3_aa: CASSLWVPDPEETQYF
cdr3_nt: TGTGCCAGCAGCTTATGGGTCCCGGACCCCGAAGAGACCCAGTACTTC

j_call: TRBJ2-3
v_call: TRBV29-1
d_call: .
clone_size: many
cdr3_aa: CSVRGGNTDTQYF
cdr3_nt: TGCAGCGTTAGAGGGGGGAACACAGATACGCAGTATTTT